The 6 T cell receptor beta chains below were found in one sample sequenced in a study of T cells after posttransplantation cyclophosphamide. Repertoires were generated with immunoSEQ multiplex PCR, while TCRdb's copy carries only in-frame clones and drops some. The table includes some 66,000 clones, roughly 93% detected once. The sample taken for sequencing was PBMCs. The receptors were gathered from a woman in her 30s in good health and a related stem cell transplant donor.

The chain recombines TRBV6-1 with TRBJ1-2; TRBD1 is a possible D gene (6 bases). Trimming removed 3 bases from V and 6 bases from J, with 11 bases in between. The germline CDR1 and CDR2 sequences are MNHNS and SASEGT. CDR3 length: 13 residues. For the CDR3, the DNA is TGTGCCAGCAGTGAGGGGGCAACAGATGGCTACACCTTC. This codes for CASSEGATDGYTF.

The CDR3 spells CASSPDRDTYEQYF. CDR3 bases: TGTGCCAGCAGCCCGGACAGGGACACCTACGAGCAGTACTTC. The chain uses TRBV5-5 and TRBJ2-7; 8 bases align to TRBD1. V lost 4 bases to trimming and J lost 2 bases; unmatched junction nucleotides: 5. Germline V gene data show CDR1 as SGHKS and CDR2 as YYEKEE (reference sequence). The CDR3 has 14 residues.

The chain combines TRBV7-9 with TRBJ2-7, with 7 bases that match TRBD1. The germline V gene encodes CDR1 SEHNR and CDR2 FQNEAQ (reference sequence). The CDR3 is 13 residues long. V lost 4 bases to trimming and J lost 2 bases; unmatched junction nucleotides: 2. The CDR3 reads CASSSGQTYEQYF. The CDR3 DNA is TGTGCCAGCAGCTCGGGACAGACCTACGAGCAGTACTTC.

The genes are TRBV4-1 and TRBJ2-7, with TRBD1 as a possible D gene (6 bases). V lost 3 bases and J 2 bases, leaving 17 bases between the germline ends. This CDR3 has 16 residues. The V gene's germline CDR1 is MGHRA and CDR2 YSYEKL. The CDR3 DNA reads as TGCGCCAGCAGCCATTTCCTTGGGGACACAACCTACGAGCAGTACTTC. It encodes CASSHFLGDTTYEQYF.

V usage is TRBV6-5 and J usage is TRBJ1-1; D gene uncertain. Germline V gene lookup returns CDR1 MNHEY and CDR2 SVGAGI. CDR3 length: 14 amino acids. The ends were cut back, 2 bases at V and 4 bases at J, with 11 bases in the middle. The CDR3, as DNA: TGTGCCAGCAGTTACGATGTCGGGGTCACTGAAGCTTTCTTT. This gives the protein CASSYDVGVTEAFF.

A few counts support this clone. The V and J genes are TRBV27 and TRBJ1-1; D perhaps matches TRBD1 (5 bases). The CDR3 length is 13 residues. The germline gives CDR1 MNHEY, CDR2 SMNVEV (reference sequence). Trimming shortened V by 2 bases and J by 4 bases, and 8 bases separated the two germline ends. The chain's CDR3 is CASSLGGITEAFF. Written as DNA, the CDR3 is TGTGCCAGCAGTTTAGGGGGTATCACTGAAGCTTTCTTT.